Listed below are T cell receptor beta chains from one sample, sequenced in a study of early T cells in non-severe SARS-CoV-2 infection. TCRdb analysed the 5' RACE reads with MiXCR anew, one entry per CDR3 protein. The sample carries about 50,000 distinct CDR3 sequences, about 6.5% recorded once. The starting material was whole blood, obtained at baseline. Receptors originate from an adult who was a healthcare worker with PCR-confirmed SARS-CoV-2 infection or an uninfected control (not recorded which). CDR3s include the opening cysteine and the closing phenylalanine or tryptophan. A D gene is named only where the DNA matches it firmly. A clone size is listed for some rows: how often the clone was seen (once, few, many), or a class if it is expanded.

J: TRBJ2-3; D: TRBD1; V: TRBV4-1; size: many; DNA: TGCGCCAGCAGCCAAAGGACAGGGGGCATAGATACGCAGTATTTT; CDR3: CASSQRTGGIDTQYF
J: TRBJ2-7; D: TRBD1; V: TRBV18; size: few; DNA: TGTGCCAGCTCACCTTCCGGGACAGTGACCTACGAGCAGTACTTC; CDR3: CASSPSGTVTYEQYF
J: TRBJ2-5; D: NA; V: TRBV29-1; size: few; DNA: TGCAGCCTCCCAGTGGCGGAGACCCAGTACTTC; CDR3: CSLPVAETQYF
J: TRBJ1-2; D: NA; V: TRBV13; size: many; DNA: TGTGCCAGCAGCTCTCGATGGCAGGGCTACACCTTC; CDR3: CASSSRWQGYTF
J: TRBJ1-1; D: NA; V: TRBV4-2; size: many; DNA: TGTGCCAGCAGCCAAGATCCAGGGGACACTGAAGCTTTCTTT; CDR3: CASSQDPGDTEAFF
J: TRBJ2-7; D: TRBD1; V: TRBV11-2; size: NA; DNA: TGTGCCAGCAGCGGACGGGACAGGGGTTCCTACGAGCAGTACTTC; CDR3: CASSGRDRGSYEQYF
J: TRBJ1-1; D: NA; V: TRBV4-3; size: many; DNA: TGCGCCAGCAGCCAAGATATAAGTCGTGAAGCTTTCTTT; CDR3: CASSQDISREAFF
J: TRBJ2-3; D: TRBD2; V: TRBV4-3; size: few; DNA: TGCGCCAGCAGCCAAGTAGGCGGGGGGGAGAGCACAGATACGCAGTATTTT; CDR3: CASSQVGGGESTDTQYF
J: TRBJ2-3; D: NA; V: TRBV7-2; size: many; DNA: TGTGCCACCTCAACGGGGGGCCCACAGGATACGCAGTATTTT; CDR3: CATSTGGPQDTQYF
J: TRBJ1-1; D: NA; V: TRBV20-1; size: NA; DNA: TGCAGTGCCTCTAACACTGAAGCTTTCTTT; CDR3: CSASNTEAFF
J: TRBJ2-5; D: NA; V: TRBV12-3/TRBV12-4; size: many; DNA: TGTGCCAGCAGACGGGACGTACAAGAGACCCAGTACTTC; CDR3: CASRRDVQETQYF
J: TRBJ1-5; D: NA; V: TRBV5-8; size: few; DNA: TGTGCCAGCACCCCCCTAGAGGTCAGAACTAGGCCCCAGCATTTT; CDR3: CASTPLEVRTRPQHF
J: TRBJ1-2; D: NA; V: TRBV6-2/TRBV6-3; size: many; DNA: TGTGCCAGCAGGGACGGAGGCAGACTCTACACCTTC; CDR3: CASRDGGRLYTF
J: TRBJ1-2; D: NA; V: TRBV20-1; size: many; DNA: TGCAGTGCTAGAGCAAGGATGGGAGATGGGTCTAACTATGGCTACACCTTC; CDR3: CSARARMGDGSNYGYTF
J: TRBJ2-7; D: TRBD1; V: TRBV5-4; size: NA; DNA: TGTGCCAGCAGCACCGGCCGGGACAGGGGCCACGAGCAGTACTTC; CDR3: CASSTGRDRGHEQYF
J: TRBJ2-5; D: NA; V: TRBV15; size: many; DNA: TGTGCCACCAGCAGAGAAGGAGAGACCCAGTACTTC; CDR3: CATSREGETQYF
J: TRBJ2-7; D: NA; V: TRBV6-1; size: many; DNA: TGTGCCAGCAGTGAGCCGGGACTTTACTACGAGCAGTACTTC; CDR3: CASSEPGLYYEQYF
J: TRBJ2-1; D: NA; V: TRBV2; size: many; DNA: TGTGCCAGCAGTCCGAATGGGGAGGCCTACAATGAGCAGTTCTTC; CDR3: CASSPNGEAYNEQFF
J: TRBJ2-3; D: TRBD1; V: TRBV11-3; size: NA; DNA: TGTGCCAGCAGCTTAACCCGGACAGGGTCAGATACGCAGTATTTT; CDR3: CASSLTRTGSDTQYF
J: TRBJ2-7; D: TRBD2; V: TRBV27; size: NA; DNA: TGTGCCAGCAGTTTATCCCCTAGCGGGGTGACATACGAGCAGTACTTC; CDR3: CASSLSPSGVTYEQYF
J: TRBJ2-1; D: NA; V: TRBV3-1; size: many; DNA: TGTGCCAGCAGCCCCCTCGGGGGCGGCTTCAATGAGCAGTTCTTC; CDR3: CASSPLGGGFNEQFF
J: TRBJ1-1; D: NA; V: TRBV11-2; size: many; DNA: TGTGCCAGCAGCTTCGACGCGGGGAGCACTGAAGCTTTCTTT; CDR3: CASSFDAGSTEAFF
J: TRBJ2-1; D: NA; V: TRBV7-9; size: few; DNA: TGTGCCAGCAGTCCTCGCGGGTACGGGGGGCCGTACAATGAGCAGTTCTTC; CDR3: CASSPRGYGGPYNEQFF
J: TRBJ2-5; D: NA; V: TRBV28; size: NA; DNA: TGTGCCAGCACCCCAACACACCCGGAGACCCAGTACTTC; CDR3: CASTPTHPETQYF
J: TRBJ2-2; D: TRBD2; V: TRBV20-1; size: NA; DNA: TGCAGTGCTAAGATAGCGGGGGGGCCCACCGGGGAGCTGTTTTTT; CDR3: CSAKIAGGPTGELFF
J: TRBJ1-1; D: NA; V: TRBV20-1; size: many; DNA: TGCAGTGCTCTTGACAGGAACACTGAAGCTTTCTTT; CDR3: CSALDRNTEAFF
J: TRBJ2-7; D: NA; V: TRBV7-2; size: many; DNA: TGTGCCAGCAGCTCCGAAGGATCCTACGAGCAGTACTTC; CDR3: CASSSEGSYEQYF
J: TRBJ1-1; D: TRBD1; V: TRBV6-2/TRBV6-3; size: many; DNA: TGTGCCAGCAGTATCCATCCCAGGGGGAATGAAGCTTTCTTT; CDR3: CASSIHPRGNEAFF
J: TRBJ2-7; D: NA; V: TRBV11-2; size: many; DNA: TGTGCCAGCAGCTTTCGAAGGTCCTACGAGCAGTACTTC; CDR3: CASSFRRSYEQYF